A selection of T cell receptor beta chains follows, all from one sample in a study of cytomegalovirus exposure and HLA in healthy donors. Only in-frame clones appear in the TCRdb table, and some are missing; sequencing was by immunoSEQ multiplex PCR. In the table there are some 110,000 clones, about three fifths of which are singletons. Source material: PBMCs. These TCRs come from a woman between 40 and 50 years old in good health and CMV-seropositive. Each CDR3 is given with its conserved first and last residue. The D gene is left open where the match is weak. Where a row states a size, it is once, few, many or the class of an expanded clone; other rows omit it.

clone_size	d_call	v_call	j_call	cdr3_nt	cdr3_aa
NA	NA	TRBV4-2	TRBJ2-5	TGTGCCAGCAGCCAAACAGCAAACCAAGAGACCCAGTACTTC	CASSQTANQETQYF
many	NA	TRBV19	TRBJ1-2	TGTGCCAGTATTGACCCCGCCGGAGGGCCCTATGGCTACACCTTC	CASIDPAGGPYGYTF
NA	TRBD1	TRBV5-1	TRBJ2-5	TGCGCCAGCAGCTTGGTACAGGGGAGAGAGACCCAGTACTTC	CASSLVQGRETQYF
few	NA	TRBV4-1	TRBJ1-5	TGCGCCAGCAGCCAAGAGGGGCCGAGCAATCAGCCCCAGCATTTT	CASSQEGPSNQPQHF
NA	TRBD1	TRBV29-1	TRBJ2-7	TGCAGCGTTGATGGGACAGGGGCCAACGAGCAGTACTTC	CSVDGTGANEQYF
NA	NA	TRBV9	TRBJ1-1	TGTGCCAGCAGCGCCCCGACAGGGAACACTGAAGCTTTCTTT	CASSAPTGNTEAFF
NA	TRBD2	TRBV19	TRBJ2-7	TGTGCCAGTAGTCTAGCGGGGAGATACTACGAGCAGTACTTC	CASSLAGRYYEQYF
NA	TRBD2	TRBV5-1	TRBJ2-1	TGCGCCAGCAGCTTGGGGACTAGCGGCTACAATGAGCAGTTCTTC	CASSLGTSGYNEQFF
few	TRBD1	TRBV11-3	TRBJ1-2	TGTGCCAGCAGCTCCGAGGGACAGCGAGGCTATGGCTACACCTTC	CASSSEGQRGYGYTF
few	NA	TRBV5-1	TRBJ1-1	TGCGCCAGCAGCTTGGTCGGAGGACCCAACACTGAAGCTTTCTTT	CASSLVGGPNTEAFF
NA	TRBD2	TRBV7-6	TRBJ2-3	TGTGCCAGCAGCTTATTTCTGAGGACTAGCGGGGACACAGATACGCAGTATTTT	CASSLFLRTSGDTDTQYF
few	TRBD1	TRBV19	TRBJ1-2	TGTGCCAGTATGCGGGACAGGGAGGACTTTGGCTACACCTTC	CASMRDREDFGYTF
NA	NA	TRBV6-1	TRBJ2-7	TGTGCCAGCAGTTCAGATTACGAGCAGTACTTC	CASSSDYEQYF
few	NA	TRBV10-3	TRBJ1-4	TGTGCCATCAGTGAAGGAGACCGTAATGAAAAACTGTTTTTT	CAISEGDRNEKLFF
NA	NA	TRBV6-1	TRBJ1-5	TGTGCCAGCAGTGGTGAGCCCCATCAGCCCCAGCATTTT	CASSGEPHQPQHF
NA	TRBD2	TRBV7-2	TRBJ2-1	TGTGCCAGCAGCTCCGGGACTAGCTCCTACAATGAGCAGTTCTTC	CASSSGTSSYNEQFF
NA	TRBD2	TRBV11-1	TRBJ2-1	TGTGCCAGCAGCTCCCTAACCGGGACTAGCGGGAACAATGAGCAGTTCTTC	CASSSLTGTSGNNEQFF
few	TRBD1	TRBV11-2	TRBJ2-7	TGTGCCAGCAGCTCATATCACGGGACAGTAGCCTACGAGCAGTACTTC	CASSSYHGTVAYEQYF
NA	NA	TRBV27	TRBJ2-7	TGTGCCAGCAGTTTAGGAGGGTCTTACGAGCAGTACTTC	CASSLGGSYEQYF
NA	NA	TRBV7-8	TRBJ1-2	TGTGCCAGCAGCCCTATGGATGGCTACACCTTC	CASSPMDGYTF
few	TRBD2	TRBV7-9	TRBJ2-7	TGTGCCAGCGTGGGGGGGGAAGAGCAGTACTTC	CASVGGEEQYF
few	TRBD1	TRBV30	TRBJ2-7	TGTGCCTGGAGTCCGACAGGGGTCCCTTACGAGCAGTACTTC	CAWSPTGVPYEQYF
NA	NA	TRBV19	TRBJ1-5	TGTGCCAGTAGGCCTAAACCCGGGGTTAATCAGCCCCAGCATTTT	CASRPKPGVNQPQHF
NA	TRBD1	TRBV9	TRBJ2-7	TGTGCCAGCAGCGTGGGCCCCGGGTCGCGGGCAGGGGGCTACGAGCAGTACTTC	CASSVGPGSRAGGYEQYF
NA	TRBD1	TRBV30	TRBJ1-2	TGTGCCTGCGCCCCGGGACAGCTCTATGGCTACACCTTC	CACAPGQLYGYTF
NA	NA	TRBV5-1	TRBJ2-3	TGCGCCAGCAGCTTGTGGTGGGCTGGTACAGATACGCAGTATTTT	CASSLWWAGTDTQYF
NA	NA	TRBV5-1	TRBJ2-6	TGCGCCAGCAGCTTGGGTGGGCATGGGGCCAACGTCCTGACTTTC	CASSLGGHGANVLTF
NA	NA	TRBV10-2	TRBJ2-3	TGCGCCAGCATTAAAGCGGATACGCAGTATTTT	CASIKADTQYF
NA	NA	TRBV4-2	TRBJ2-2	TGTGCCAGCAGCCAAGGAATGCGGAGGGTCACCGGGGAGCTGTTTTTT	CASSQGMRRVTGELFF
NA	TRBD1	TRBV6-5	TRBJ2-5	TGTGCCAGCAGTTGGGGACAGACACAAGAGACCCAGTACTTC	CASSWGQTQETQYF
NA	TRBD1	TRBV2	TRBJ2-5	TGTGCCAGCGGGACAGACCAAGAGACCCAGTACTTC	CASGTDQETQYF
NA	NA	TRBV2	TRBJ2-7	TGTGCCACCAAGGGGGATCCCTACGAGCAGTACTTC	CATKGDPYEQYF
once	TRBD1	TRBV5-1	TRBJ2-6	TGCGCCAGCAGCCCCGGGACAGAAAACTCTGGGGCCAACGTCCTGACTTTC	CASSPGTENSGANVLTF
once	TRBD1	TRBV7-9	TRBJ2-7	TGTTCCAGCAGCTCCCAGGTCATAGCTGGGACAGCCGTTTACGAGCAGTACTTC	CSSSSQVIAGTAVYEQYF
NA	NA	TRBV5-1	TRBJ1-2	TGCGCCAGCAGCCCCGGTGAGTCCGCGGGAAACTATGGCTACCCCTTC	CASSPGESAGNYGYPF
few	TRBD1	TRBV11-2	TRBJ1-6	TGTGCCAGCAGCGACAGGGGGCTTTCACCCCTCCACTTT	CASSDRGLSPLHF
NA	TRBD1	TRBV13	TRBJ2-5	TGTGCCAGCACCCTAACCTCCGGGACAGGGCTCGAAGAGCAGTACTTC	CASTLTSGTGLEEQYF
NA	NA	TRBV6-5	TRBJ1-2	TGTGCCAGCATCGGGGGGTACGGCTACACCTTC	CASIGGYGYTF
many	TRBD1	TRBV7-9	TRBJ2-7	TGTGCCAGCAGCTTAAGGGGACAGGGGTACGAGCAGTACTTC	CASSLRGQGYEQYF
NA	TRBD1	TRBV4-1	TRBJ2-1	TGCGCCAGCAGCCAGGGGTCGACAGGGCCGGAGTTCTTC	CASSQGSTGPEFF
once	NA	TRBV30	TRBJ1-6	TGTGCCTGGAGGGGGGACTCCTCCTATAATTCACCCCTCCACTTT	CAWRGDSSYNSPLHF